Listed below are T cell receptor beta chains from one sample, sequenced in a study of early T cells in non-severe SARS-CoV-2 infection. TCRdb redid the calling of the 5' RACE reads with MiXCR, one entry per CDR3 protein. The table lists tens of thousands of distinct CDR3 sequences, 8.5% to 10% of them singletons. The sample in question was whole blood, obtained at baseline. The receptors stem from an adult who was a healthcare worker with PCR-confirmed SARS-CoV-2 infection or an uninfected control (not recorded which). Each CDR3 is given with its conserved first and last residue. A D gene is named only where the DNA matches it firmly. Only some rows state a clone size, as once, few, many or a class for expanded clones.

cdr3_aa,cdr3_nt,d_call,v_call,j_call,clone_size
CASSFFGSGNTIYF,TGTGCCAGCAGTTTCTTCGGCTCTGGAAACACCATATATTTT,.,TRBV12-3/TRBV12-4,TRBJ1-3,few
CSALQGITDTQYF,TGCAGTGCTTTACAGGGAATTACAGATACGCAGTATTTT,.,TRBV20-1,TRBJ2-3,few
CASSFPRGQLQETQYF,TGCGCCAGCAGCTTCCCGCGGGGGCAGCTCCAAGAGACCCAGTACTTC,.,TRBV5-1,TRBJ2-5,.
CASSLLGGTEAFF,TGTGCCAGCAGCTTATTGGGGGGGACTGAAGCTTTCTTT,.,TRBV11-2,TRBJ1-1,.
CANSESVGGQPQHF,TGTGCCAACAGTGAGTCAGTAGGGGGTCAGCCCCAGCATTTT,.,TRBV10-3,TRBJ1-5,few
CAGSTEGKLFF,TGTGCCGGCTCGACCGAAGGGAAACTGTTTTTT,.,TRBV2,TRBJ1-4,many
CASSPGQTNQPQHF,TGTGCCAGCTCACCAGGACAGACTAATCAGCCCCAGCATTTT,.,TRBV18,TRBJ1-5,few
CASSLGTGTSPLHF,TGTGCCAGCAGCTTAGGGACAGGGACCTCACCCCTCCACTTT,TRBD1,TRBV11-2,TRBJ1-6,few
CASSLTSGSSGNTIYF,TGTGCCAGCAGCCTTACCTCAGGCAGCTCTGGAAACACCATATATTTT,.,TRBV13,TRBJ1-3,.
CASSLSVTGVITDTQYF,TGTGCCAGCAGCCTCTCGGTCACGGGAGTTATCACAGATACGCAGTATTTT,.,TRBV5-6,TRBJ2-3,many
CASSLATGHENQPQHF,TGTGCCAGCAGCTTAGCGACAGGGCACGAAAATCAGCCCCAGCATTTT,TRBD1,TRBV7-9,TRBJ1-5,few
CASSSTGTSNTEAFF,TGCGCCAGCAGCTCAACCGGGACAAGCAACACTGAAGCTTTCTTT,.,TRBV5-1,TRBJ1-1,few
CASSLTAGGDGKTDTQYF,TGTGCCAGCAGCTTAACGGCGGGAGGTGATGGTAAGACAGATACGCAGTATTTT,TRBD2,TRBV7-3,TRBJ2-3,many
CASSLEGTGVHEQYF,TGCGCCAGCAGCTTGGAAGGGACAGGGGTGCACGAGCAGTACTTC,TRBD1,TRBV5-1,TRBJ2-7,many
CASSLGTGTGTYEQYF,TGTGCCAGCAGCTTAGGGACCGGGACAGGTACTTACGAGCAGTACTTC,TRBD1,TRBV11-2,TRBJ2-7,.
CASSQRGGSYGYTF,TGTGCCAGCAGCCAACGAGGGGGCAGTTATGGCTACACCTTC,TRBD1,TRBV3-1,TRBJ1-2,once
CASSERAGVTDTQYF,TGTGCCAGCAGTGAAAGAGCGGGGGTCACAGATACGCAGTATTTT,TRBD2,TRBV6-4,TRBJ2-3,medium-sized
CASSVGRFSGGTGELFF,TGTGCCAGCAGCGTAGGCCGGTTTAGCGGGGGCACCGGGGAGCTGTTTTTT,TRBD2,TRBV9,TRBJ2-2,.
CASSPERGGYEQYF,TGTGCCAGCTCACCGGAACGGGGGGGGTACGAGCAGTACTTC,TRBD2,TRBV18,TRBJ2-7,few
CASSLYQGFQPQHF,TGTGCCAGTAGTCTGTACCAGGGGTTTCAGCCCCAGCATTTT,.,TRBV19,TRBJ1-5,.